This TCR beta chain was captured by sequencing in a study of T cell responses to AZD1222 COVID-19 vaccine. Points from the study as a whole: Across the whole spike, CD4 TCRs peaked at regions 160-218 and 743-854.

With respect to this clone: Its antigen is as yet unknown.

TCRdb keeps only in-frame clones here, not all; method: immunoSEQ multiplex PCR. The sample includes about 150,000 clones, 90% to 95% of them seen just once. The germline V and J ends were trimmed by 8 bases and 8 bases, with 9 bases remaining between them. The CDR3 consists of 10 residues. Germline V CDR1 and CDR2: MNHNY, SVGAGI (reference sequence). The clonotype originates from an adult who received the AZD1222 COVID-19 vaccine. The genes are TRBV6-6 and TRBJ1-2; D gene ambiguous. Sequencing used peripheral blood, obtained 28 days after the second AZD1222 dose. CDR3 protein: CASGVEGYTF. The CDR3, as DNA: TGTGCCAGCGGGGTAGAAGGCTACACCTTC.